The T cell receptor (beta chain) described here comes from a study of vaccination and CD4 T cells after COVID-19. A remark on this clonotype: The target antigen is unknown.

Cultured CD4+ T-cell DNA underwent Oncomine TCR Beta short-read sequencing. Each CDR3 protein gets one entry after TCRdb re-called the PCR reads with MiXCR. The sample contains 20,000 to 25,000 distinct CDR3 sequences, approximately 67% of which appear only once. Noted treatment: 10-day PBMC culture with coronavirus spike peptide pools or control peptides (ViraFEST assay). The source of this sequence is a human donor who received a COVID-19 vaccine. The specimen comprised CD4+ T cells from blood, cultured in vitro, sampled before SARS-CoV-2 vaccination.

CDR3 in amino acids: CSATGSSDGYTF. As DNA, the CDR3 is TGCAGTGCAACAGGGTCGTCGGATGGCTACACCTTC. The chain joins TRBV20-1 to TRBJ1-2, with a tentative D call TRBD1 (6 bases). Between the trimmed V and J ends, which lost 6 bases and 6 bases, there was a span of 14 bases. The CDR3 has 12 residues. Looked up from germline, CDR1 is DFQATT and CDR2 is SNEGSKA (reference sequence).